The entry below gives a single TCR beta chain sequence along with its context. No antigen is known for it. A multiplex PCR was run with 60 Vbeta primers and 13 Jbeta primers. Profiling relied on immunoSEQ multiplex PCR, and the TCRdb table lists in-frame clones only, not all of them. The sample lists around 120,000 clones, about 85% seen once, with 1.5% to 2% in the top ten. This record belongs to a study of cytomegalovirus exposure and HLA in healthy donors. The study, taken as a whole, reports: Later findings reportedly placed an Asian-associated ancestry cluster below the approximately 700-donor mean for N-insertions.

The receptor was isolated from a boy aged 5-17 years in good health and CMV-seronegative. The sequenced material came from PBMCs.

CDR3 in DNA: TGCGCCAGCAGCCAAGATCGGACTAGCGGGAGGGCCTTGGAATCCGAGCAGTACTTC. As protein: CASSQDRTSGRALESEQYF. The gene calls are TRBV4-3 and TRBJ2-7; 15 bases are shared with TRBD2. CDR3 length equals 19 residues. From germline, CDR1 is LGHNA and CDR2 YSLEER. Unmatched junction bases numbered 12, after V lost 0 bases and J lost 6 bases.